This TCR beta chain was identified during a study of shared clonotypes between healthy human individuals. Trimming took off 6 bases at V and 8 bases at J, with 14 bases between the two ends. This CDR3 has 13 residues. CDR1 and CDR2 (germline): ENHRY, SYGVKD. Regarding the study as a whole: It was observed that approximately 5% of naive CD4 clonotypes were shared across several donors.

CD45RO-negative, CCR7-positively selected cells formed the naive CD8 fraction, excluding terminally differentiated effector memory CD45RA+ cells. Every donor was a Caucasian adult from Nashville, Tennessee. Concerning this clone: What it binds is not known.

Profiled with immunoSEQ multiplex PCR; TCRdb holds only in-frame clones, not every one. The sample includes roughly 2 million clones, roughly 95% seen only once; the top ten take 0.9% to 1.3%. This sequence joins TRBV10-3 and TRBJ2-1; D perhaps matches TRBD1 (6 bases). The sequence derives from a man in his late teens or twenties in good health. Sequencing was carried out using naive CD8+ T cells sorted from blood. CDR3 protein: CAIRPGVQDEQFF. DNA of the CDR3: TGTGCCATCAGGCCAGGGGTTCAGGATGAGCAGTTCTTC.